The 3 T cell receptor beta chains listed next were all sequenced from one sample in a study of blood T cell repertoires in COVID-19. The data were produced by immunoSEQ multiplex PCR, yet TCRdb's version contains in-frame clones alone and is incomplete. The repertoire holds 110,000 to 150,000 clones, with roughly four fifths as singletons. Sequenced material: peripheral blood. These receptors came from a human donor in a cohort sampled during active COVID-19.

The table lists this clone with a count of one. The chain recombines TRBV19 with TRBJ2-2; the match to TRBD1 covers 8 bases. The CDR3 is 15 residues long. The germline CDR1 and CDR2 sequences are LNHDA and SQIVND (reference sequence). The J segment lost 3 bases and the V segment lost 7 bases, leaving 7 bases of the junction unmatched. The CDR3 protein is CASIAGGGYTGELFF. The CDR3 nucleotides read TGTGCCAGTATCGCAGGGGGCGGGTACACCGGGGAGCTGTTTTTT.

The chain combines TRBV5-1 with TRBJ2-1; possible D gene TRBD2, 5 bases. CDR1 and CDR2 from the germline V gene are SGHRS and YFSETQ. Deletions cut 0 bases from V and 1 base from J, with 17 bases between. The CDR3 loop spans 18 amino acids. CDR3 sequence reads: CASSLGTRTSQSYNEQFF. The CDR3 DNA reads as TGCGCCAGCAGCTTGGGTACCCGGACTTCCCAATCCTACAATGAGCAGTTCTTC.

The chain recombines TRBV5-4 with TRBJ2-5; 9 bases map to TRBD1. V trimming: 4 bases; J trimming: 4 bases; junction bases outside the gene matches: 14. The CDR3 contains 17 residues. Germline loops: CDR1 SGHNT, CDR2 YYREEE (reference sequence). The CDR3 DNA sequence: TGTGCCAGCAGCCTACGAGACAACAGGGGGCAGGGAGAGACCCAGTACTTC. Amino acids: CASSLRDNRGQGETQYF.